This TCR beta chain appears in the sequencing data of a study of human T cells and chemical hapten exposure. Looking at the study overall: Patients, mostly women, had alopecia areata, alopecia totalis or alopecia universalis.

TCRdb reprocessed the RACE reads via MiXCR and lists one record per CDR3 protein. The sample lists approximately 95,000 distinct CDR3 sequences; more than 9.5% were seen once. Study results and limitations: PT1 expanded TCR counts correlated positively with patch test score. Healthy individuals' immune responses may differ from those of donors, who had alopecia. Compared with pre-sensitization or healthy control sets, expanded TCRs clustered more.

Described time point: patch test 2, 6 weeks after DPC sensitization. Treatment denoted: therapeutic diphenylcyclopropenone sensitization with weekly scalp DPC. As to this clonotype: Antigen specificity is unknown.

Germline CDR1 reads KGHSH; CDR2 reads LQKENI. Trimming at V came to 3 bases and at J to 3 bases, leaving 2 bases not matched to a gene. This CDR3 comprises 15 residues. This clonotype was obtained from a woman in her thirties or forties with alopecia areata. Some clones in this sample may be carry-over from other donors' samples. The chain combines TRBV18 with TRBJ1-6, with 7 nucleotides matching TRBD1. The sample was whole blood, taken in connection with sensitization to the hapten diphenylcyclopropenone (DPC). CDR3 nucleotides: TGTGCCAGCTCACCTGGACAGGACTATAATTCACCCCTCCACTTT. Protein product: CASSPGQDYNSPLHF.